This T cell receptor beta chain was captured by sequencing in a study of Tregs in tolerant kidney transplant recipients (dated 2019 in TCRdb). Study-level background: Before combined kidney and bone marrow transplantation, this study identified donor-specific regulatory T cells using TCRbeta sequencing and then followed those same cells after transplant. Several methods of expanding Tregs specific for an allogeneic donor were compared by TCRbeta repertoire sequencing in a few healthy controls. What the study reported, not specific to this receptor: Because the study included only a small number of patients, the results must be confirmed in larger populations and under other immunosuppression protocols. The most biologically relevant and donor-specific TCRbeta repertoire appeared to be identified by expanding Tregs with activated donor B cells. Biological reproducibility was not directly assessed, although technical replication error appeared to be minimal.

Unstimulated Tregs (CD4+CD25+CD127-), CD4+ non-Tregs (CD4+CD25-), CD4 and CD8 cells were FACS-sorted from thawed PBMCs. Healthy control blood came either as purchased buffy coats or from healthy volunteers. Healthy control blood was processed to PBMCs with a Ficoll density gradient and then cryopreserved, whereas patient PBMCs were collected both before and after transplant. From the cysteine up to the phenylalanine, the CDR3 has a length of 16 residues. The read is trimmed to its CDR3 DNA, 48 bases read in frame from base 1. V loses 5 bases of germline sequence and J loses 3 bases, and the interval between the two ends is 16 bases. Reading the germline V gene (reference sequence) gives CDR1 LNHDA and CDR2 SQIVND. Note on this clone: What this receptor recognizes is not known. It has no much larger one-base neighbor in the sample; base qualities were not kept.

Genomic DNA was extracted from sorted cells with the QIAGEN DNeasy Blood and Tissue Kit for TCRbeta CDR3 sequencing. High-throughput TCRbeta CDR3 sequencing was carried out commercially through immunoSEQ, with PCR amplification with bias correction and internal controls included. In the authors' own workflow: Unique productive TCRbeta sequences were defined by CDR3 nucleotide sequence when primers matched and otherwise by CDR3 amino acid sequence together with Vbeta and Jbeta genes. Sorting error was corrected by removing sequences shared between sorted populations at a frequency ratio of 2:1 or less, and the remaining shared sequences were assigned to the higher population. Donor-reactive sequences were defined as at least 5-fold expanded in CFSE-low cells versus unstimulated cells, with frequency of at least 0.01% in CFSE-low cells. Jensen-Shannon divergence calculated on the top 100 TCRbeta sequences ranked by frequency was used to measure repertoire divergence. For samples with multiple sequencing runs, sorting error was corrected in each run separately before the runs were combined. TCRdb holds this immuneACCESS table with in-frame rearrangements only. Some clones are missing; in checked studies, unresolved V genes explain under half, and the rest has no known cause. The V and J calls and clone size were taken over from that table, and D and trimming were inferred from the DNA. This sample gives tens of thousands of clones in total; around nine tenths of them show up just once. Of the sample, around 4.5% falls within the top ten clones.

This clonotype was obtained from a human donor in good health. In this chain, TRBV19 is recombined with TRBJ2-2; the D gene is perhaps TRBD2, on 5 matching bases. The sequencing sample was made of CD8+ T cells from blood. The sequenced DNA: TGTGCCAGTAGTGACTCCGGGAAAAGGGACACCGGGGAGCTGTTTTTT. This is translated as CASSDSGKRDTGELFF.